Listed here are 11 T cell receptor beta chains from one sample, sequenced in a study of T cells in Graves' hyperthyroidism and ophthalmopathy. RNA transcripts yielded amplified TCR beta CDR3 regions. An initial round of RT-PCR targeting the TCR CDR3 relied on the HTBI primer set. TCRdb called the multiplex PCR reads again in MiXCR, with one record for every CDR3 protein. The sample has hundreds of thousands of distinct CDR3 sequences; about 15% are singletons. The sample was blood. These receptors were collected from a woman in her forties with Graves' ophthalmopathy.

This clonotype was seen at least ten times. A much bigger clone sits one base away, suggesting this may be a read error. The CDR3 region is CASAQVEATYEQYF. CDR3 sequence (DNA): TGTGCCAGCGCCCAAGTCGAGGCAACCTACGAGCAGTACTTC. The genes are TRBV6-2 or TRBV6-3 and TRBJ2-7; D is unresolved. The CDR3 covers 14 residues. Trimming shortened V by 8 bases and J by 2 bases, and 16 bases separated the two germline ends. Germline CDR1 and CDR2: MNHEY and SVGEGT.

This clonotype has more than one count but fewer than ten. The chain couples TRBV24-1 to TRBJ2-7, with D perhaps matching TRBD1 (7 bases). V was cut by 9 bases and J by 3 bases, with 26 bases left in between. The CDR3 has 17 amino acids. Per germline, CDR1 KGHDR and CDR2 SFDVKD. The CDR3: CATRYDGQGGTVYEQYF. CDR3 coding DNA: TGTGCCACCCGTTACGACGGGCAGGGGGGAACCGTCTACGAGCAGTACTTC.

Concerning this clonotype: One base away lies a much larger clone, so this may be a sequencing read error. V usage is TRBV19 and J usage is TRBJ2-7; 8 bases are shared with TRBD2. Per the germline V gene, CDR1 is LNHDA and CDR2 is SQIVND (reference sequence). V was clipped by 9 bases and J by 2 bases; unmatched bases: 27. The CDR3 spans 20 residues. CDR3 loop: CARGVGAGGSPPPCPYEQYF. In nucleotides, the CDR3 is TGTGCCAGGGGGGTCGGGGCGGGAGGTAGCCCACCTCCGTGCCCCTACGAGCAGTACTTC.

This clonotype occurred many times. The chain has TRBV6-2 or TRBV6-3 and TRBJ2-7, with D unresolved. The germline V and J ends were trimmed by 0 bases and 2 bases, with 5 bases remaining between them. This CDR3 has 13 residues. CDR1 and CDR2 from the germline V gene are MNHEY and SVGEGT. CDR3 in amino acids: CASSYSDPYEQYF. The CDR3 DNA is TGTGCCAGCAGTTACTCCGACCCCTACGAGCAGTACTTC.

The genes are TRBV6-1 and TRBJ2-5; the match to TRBD2 covers 14 bases. After removal of 7 bases from V and 5 bases from J, the junction contained 6 bases not matched to a gene. CDR1 is MNHNS and CDR2 is SASEGT in the germline V gene. The CDR3 loop spans 15 amino acids. CDR3 sequence reads: CASTTSGRASETQYF. The CDR3 DNA reads TGTGCCAGCACGACTAGCGGGAGGGCCAGCGAGACCCAGTACTTC.

This clonotype occurred many times. This chain links TRBV19 with TRBJ2-7, with D possibly TRBD1 on 6 matching bases. The CDR3 is 15 amino acids. V lost 0 bases and J lost 3, with 12 bases in between. Germline V gene sequence: CDR1 LNHDA, CDR2 SQIVND (reference sequence). DNA of the CDR3: TGTGCCAGTAGTATAGAGGGACACGGCATCTACGAGCAGTACTTC. Translated, it gives CASSIEGHGIYEQYF. The entire variable domain, with the rest obtained from reference TRBV19 and TRBJ2-7, is as follows: DGGITQSPKYLFRKEGQNVTLSCEQNLNHDAMYWYRQDPGQGLRLIYYSQIVNDFQKGDIAEGYSVSREKKESFPLTVTSAQKNPTAFYLCASSIEGHGIYEQYFGPGTRLTVT.

This clonotype was counted at least ten times. The V gene is TRBV11-2, the J gene TRBJ1-3; the match to TRBD1 covers 9 bases. Germline V lookup: CDR1 SGHAT, CDR2 FQNNGV. This CDR3 spans 16 amino acids. V shed 3 bases and J 4 bases; nucleotides not matched to a gene: 7. The CDR3 DNA reads as TGTGCCAGCAGCTTGCACGGGACAGGGTCAGGAAACACCATATATTTT. Translating it yields CASSLHGTGSGNTIYF.

This clonotype was found a few times. The chain joins TRBV19 to TRBJ1-2; D gene unclear. Germline loops: CDR1 LNHDA, CDR2 SQIVND (reference sequence). V was shortened by 4 bases and J by 2 bases, with 14 bases between the two germline ends. The CDR3 has 15 amino acids. CDR3 amino acids: CASSNPERDNYGYTF. The CDR3 nucleotides read TGTGCCAGTAGTAACCCTGAAAGAGACAACTATGGCTACACCTTC.

This chain uses TRBV20-1 with TRBJ2-5; 8 bases are shared with TRBD1. The CDR3 is made up of 12 amino acids. Trimming removed 6 bases from V and 3 bases from J; junction bases left unmatched: 3. Germline CDR1 DFQATT, CDR2 SNEGSKA (reference sequence). CDR3 DNA sequence: TGCAGTGCCGCGACAGGGGAAGAGACCCAGTACTTC. This sequence encodes CSAATGEETQYF.

Many counts were recorded for this clonotype. The chain recombines TRBV4-1 with TRBJ1-2; D gene uncertain. This CDR3 is built from 15 residues. The ends were cut back, 0 bases at V and 4 bases at J, with 12 bases in the middle. Germline V gene lookup returns CDR1 MGHRA and CDR2 YSYEKL. CDR3 protein: CASSQDPRTVYGYTF. In nucleotides, the CDR3 is TGCGCCAGCAGCCAAGATCCGAGGACGGTCTATGGCTACACCTTC.

About this clonotype: With only one base between it and a far larger clone, this is likely a read error. CDR3 DNA sequence: TGTGCCAACAGCTCCGGACAGGGGGCCTACGAGCAGTACTTC. This codes for CANSSGQGAYEQYF. The chain couples TRBV7-2 to TRBJ2-7, with 10 bases aligning to TRBD1. CDR1 is SGHTA and CDR2 is FQGNSA in the germline V gene. The CDR3 contains 14 residues.